The 29 T cell receptor beta chains below all came from one sample that was sequenced in a study of T cells in Graves' hyperthyroidism and ophthalmopathy (dated by TCRdb to the late 2010s). The library was produced with multiplex PCR. The sample was run on an Illumina HiSeq 2000. The TCR beta CDR3 regions were amplified from RNA transcripts. The TCR CDR3 was subjected to a first round of RT-PCR using the HTBI primer set and the Qiagen OneStep RT-PCR kit. Using fastp trimming at Q25 and MiXCR clonotype assembly, TCRdb reanalyzed the public sequencing data and kept in-frame beta chains. Records with the same CDR3 protein are collapsed into one entry carrying the most frequent genes and DNA. For this sample there are 600,000 to 650,000 distinct CDR3 sequences; around 16% appear just once. Less than 4.5% of the sample comes from the top ten. Sequencing was performed on blood. The source is a woman between 25 and 40 years old with Graves' hyperthyroidism.

About this clonotype: This clone may be a read error of a much larger clone one base away. The V call is TRBV3-1, the J call TRBJ1-5; no definite D call. Germline V lookup: CDR1 LGHDT, CDR2 YNNKEL (reference sequence). This CDR3 spans 13 amino acids. CDR3 loop: CASSRTLYQSQHF. The CDR3 nucleotides are TGTGCCAGCAGCCGAACTCTGTATCAGTCCCAGCATTTT.

The gene calls are TRBV18 and TRBJ1-2; 7 bases align to TRBD1. The CDR3 is 14 amino acids. CDR1 is KGHSH and CDR2 is LQKENI in the germline V gene. V lost 2 bases to trimming and J lost 2 bases; unmatched junction nucleotides: 2. The DNA of the CDR3 is TGTGCCAGCTCACCAAAACAGGGGAACTATGGCTACACCTTC. It yields the protein CASSPKQGNYGYTF. The full variable domain, in which reference TRBV18 and TRBJ1-2 provide the parts outside the CDR3, is NAGVMQNPRHLVRRRGQEARLRCSPMKGHSHVYWYRQLPEEGLKFMVYLQKENIIDESGMPKERFSAEFPKEGPSILRIQQVVRGDSAAYFCASSPKQGNYGYTFGSGTRLTVV.

This clonotype turned up a few times. The rearrangement links TRBV5-1 to TRBJ1-1; D is perhaps TRBD1 (5 bases). Germline V gives CDR1 SGHRS, CDR2 YFSETQ. Trimming took 5 bases from V and 6 from J, leaving 14 bases between them. The CDR3 runs to 13 residues. The DNA for the CDR3 is TGCGCCAGCAGAAGCAGGGCTTTGGCTGAAGCTTTCTTT. Translating it yields CASRSRALAEAFF.

The V gene is TRBV19, the J gene TRBJ2-3; 7 nucleotides line up with TRBD2. V shed 3 bases, J shed 4 bases, and the junction held 7 bases outside the gene matches. The length of the CDR3 is 15 residues. CDR1 is LNHDA and CDR2 is SQIVND in the germline V gene (reference sequence). DNA for the CDR3: TGTGCCAGTAGTATCTTACTAGCGCGAGCAGATACGCAGTATTTT. Its protein is CASSILLARADTQYF.

The sample holds many counts of this clonotype. The rearrangement uses TRBV2 and TRBJ1-4, with D perhaps TRBD1 (5 bases). Trimming removed 10 bases at V and 6 bases at J, with 12 bases between. This CDR3 has 12 amino acids. Looked up from germline, CDR1 is SNHLY and CDR2 is FYNNEI. The CDR3 spells CATSGQYEKLFF. The CDR3 DNA reads as TGTGCCACCTCGGGGCAGTATGAAAAACTGTTTTTT. The full variable domain, its missing parts supplied by reference TRBV2 and TRBJ1-4, is EPEVTQTPSHQVTQMGQEVILRCVPISNHLYFYWYRQILGQKVEFLVSFYNNEISEKSEIFDDQFSVERPDGSNFTLKIRSTKLEDSAMYFCATSGQYEKLFFGSGTQLSVL.

The chain joins TRBV6-5 to TRBJ1-6; D uncertain. The germline V gene has CDR1 MNHEY and CDR2 SVGAGI. V lost 2 bases to trimming and J lost 0 bases, with 5 bases between them. The CDR3 contains 15 residues. The CDR3 nucleotides read TGTGCCAGCAGTTACACAAGCTCCTATAATTCACCCCTCCACTTT. Amino acids: CASSYTSSYNSPLHF.

This clonotype has at least ten counts. The chain carries TRBV24-1 and TRBJ1-5; TRBD1 is a possible D gene (5 bases). This CDR3 contains 15 residues. V lost 3 bases and J lost 4, with 12 bases in between. Germline assignment: CDR1 KGHDR and CDR2 SFDVKD. CDR3 region: CATSDAGTGNQPQHF. The CDR3 DNA follows: TGTGCCACCAGTGATGCCGGGACGGGGAATCAGCCCCAGCATTTT.

V and J are TRBV5-1 and TRBJ2-2, with 10 nucleotides matching TRBD2. The germline CDR1 and CDR2 sequences are SGHRS and YFSETQ. There are 20 residues in the CDR3. V trimming: 4 bases; J trimming: 4 bases; junction bases outside the gene matches: 19. CDR3 nucleotides: TGCGCCAGCAGCCCGGGCCGTGACCGTTTAGCGGGAGGAAGCACCGGGGAGCTGTTTTTT. Protein: CASSPGRDRLAGGSTGELFF.

The chain has TRBV29-1 and TRBJ2-2; the match to TRBD1 covers 9 bases. V was clipped by 7 bases and J by 3 bases; unmatched bases: 6. The germline gives CDR1 SQVTM, CDR2 ANQGSEA. The CDR3 covers 14 residues. CDR3 region: CSGRDRVDTGELFF. The CDR3 DNA follows: TGCAGCGGCCGGGACAGGGTGGACACCGGGGAGCTGTTTTTT.

This clonotype has more than one count but fewer than ten. The chain is built from TRBV18 and TRBJ1-5; no reliable D call. Trimming shortened V by 4 bases and J by 5 bases, and 9 bases separated the two germline ends. The CDR3 sequence is 13 residues long. From germline, CDR1 is KGHSH and CDR2 LQKENI. The CDR3 is CASSQGLDQPQHF. CDR3 in DNA: TGTGCCAGCTCACAGGGTTTGGATCAGCCCCAGCATTTT.

This clonotype was observed many times. The rearrangement joins TRBV12-5 to TRBJ1-2, with TRBD1 identical over 7 bases. Germline V gives CDR1 LGHNT, CDR2 FRNRAP. CDR3 size: 13 residues. V was pared by 2 bases and J by 7 bases, with 4 bases of the junction left unmatched. The CDR3 DNA sequence: TGTGCTAGTGGTTTGCCGGGGACAGCTGGCTACACCTTC. Translating it yields CASGLPGTAGYTF.

To note about this clonotype: One end of the junction fails to match germline, which may point to a read error. This rearrangement joins TRBV4-3 to TRBJ2-3; D possibly corresponds to TRBD1 (7 bases). The CDR3 loop spans 16 amino acids. Germline V CDR1 and CDR2: LGHNA, YSLEER. The CDR3 spells CASSQGAGGGTDAQYF. CDR3 nucleotides: TGCGCCAGCAGCCAAGGAGCAGGGGGAGGCACAGATGCGCAGTATTTT.

The chain joins TRBV7-9 to TRBJ1-1; D gene uncertain. The V end lost 10 bases, the J end lost 8 bases, and 11 bases lay between the germline ends. Germline V lookup: CDR1 SEHNR, CDR2 FQNEAQ (reference sequence). The CDR3 length is 10 residues. The CDR3, as DNA: TGTGCCATGACCCCTGGGGAAGCTTTCTTT. This sequence encodes CAMTPGEAFF.

This clonotype turned up a few times. This sequence joins TRBV29-1 and TRBJ2-1; 8 bases are shared with TRBD1. Germline CDR1 and CDR2: SQVTM and ANQGSEA. The CDR3 has 15 amino acids. Losses at the gene ends were 2 bases for V and 2 bases for J; bases not matched to a gene: 5. The CDR3 DNA reads TGCAGCGTTGAAAAACCAGGGGGCACCTACAATGAGCAGTTCTTC. Translated: CSVEKPGGTYNEQFF.

This clonotype showed up just a few times. The junction departs from germline at one end; a sequencing error may be responsible. The rearrangement joins TRBV7-9 to TRBJ2-1, with a tentative D call TRBD1 (5 bases). The CDR3 has 14 residues. Germline-derived CDR1 and CDR2 are SEHNR and FQNEAQ (reference sequence). The CDR3 loop is CASCLGDSYNEQFF. CDR3 in DNA: TGTGCCAGCTGCTTAGGGGATTCCTACAATGAGCAGTTCTTC.

At least ten counts were recorded for this clonotype. V gene TRBV20-1 combines with J gene TRBJ2-7; D possibly corresponds to TRBD1 (6 bases). Trimming removed 2 bases at V and 4 bases at J, with 15 bases between. CDR1 DFQATT and CDR2 SNEGSKA come from the germline V gene (reference sequence). The CDR3 totals 14 residues. In DNA, the CDR3 is TGCAGTGCTAGAACGGACAGAAGGGGATACGAGCAGTACTTC. This codes for CSARTDRRGYEQYF.

The chain is built from TRBV29-1 and TRBJ2-2, with 9 bases fitting TRBD1. CDR3 length: 15 residues. CDR1 and CDR2 (germline): SQVTM, ANQGSEA. V lost 7 bases, J lost 1 base, and 7 bases stayed unmatched. Written as DNA, the CDR3 is TGCAGCGGGGGACCGGGACAGGGGAACACCGGGGAGCTGTTTTTT. Protein product: CSGGPGQGNTGELFF.

This chain connects TRBV2 to TRBJ1-2; D is undetermined. Germline V gene lookup returns CDR1 SNHLY and CDR2 FYNNEI. The V end lost 7 bases, the J end lost 4 bases, and 19 bases lay between the germline ends. The CDR3 runs to 15 residues. For the CDR3, the DNA is TGTGCCAGCAAGTATGGCAGAGATCTTTTCTATGGCTACACCTTC. It codes for CASKYGRDLFYGYTF.

This clonotype was found many times. The junction differs from germline at one of its ends, possibly a read error. The gene calls are TRBV5-1 and TRBJ2-5, with unresolved D. Germline V CDR1 and CDR2: SGHRS, YFSETQ. This CDR3 is 13 amino acids long. This CDR3 is CASSFPGRETQYF. The CDR3 DNA is TGTGCCAGCAGCTTTCCGGGTAGAGAGACCCAGTACTTC.

This clonotype was detected ten times or more. The chain employs TRBV12-3 or TRBV12-4 and TRBJ2-2, with 15 nucleotides matching TRBD2. After removal of 5 bases from V and 4 bases from J, the junction contained 5 bases not matched to a gene. The CDR3 sequence is 17 residues long. The CDR3 protein is CASSPGLAGGPTGELFF. CDR3 nucleotide sequence: TGTGCCAGCAGTCCCGGACTAGCGGGAGGGCCCACCGGGGAGCTGTTTTTT.

This clonotype occurred many times. This sequence joins TRBV6-1 and TRBJ1-1, with TRBD1 identical over 9 bases. CDR1 is MNHNS and CDR2 is SASEGT in the germline V gene. V was clipped by 7 bases and J by 8 bases; unmatched bases: 11. There are 14 residues in the CDR3. CDR3 DNA: TGTGCCAGCATCCTCACCGGGACAGGGAAAGAAGCTTTCTTT. This gives the protein CASILTGTGKEAFF.

This clonotype has at least ten counts. The gene calls are TRBV12-3 or TRBV12-4 and TRBJ2-3; 11 bases are a match to TRBD2. J lost 4 bases, V lost 5 bases, and 5 bases had no gene match. The CDR3 runs to 15 residues. CDR3 nucleotide sequence: TGTGCCAGCAGTCCGTATAGCGGGAGGGCAGATACGCAGTATTTT. It codes for CASSPYSGRADTQYF.

In regard to this clonotype: At one end, the junction sequence differs from germline, possibly due to a read error. The genes are TRBV11-3 and TRBJ1-1; 7 positions match TRBD1. The CDR3 totals 14 residues. The germline CDR1 and CDR2 sequences are SGHNT and YENEEA. For the CDR3, the DNA is TGTGTCAGCAGCGAAGGGGGCGCGGACACTGAAGCTTTCTTT. Protein: CVSSEGGADTEAFF.

This clonotype was counted ten times or more. The gene calls are TRBV3-1 and TRBJ2-7; 10 bases align to TRBD2. After removal of 5 bases from V and 1 base from J, the junction contained 5 bases not matched to a gene. Germline assignment: CDR1 LGHDT and CDR2 YNNKEL (reference sequence). The CDR3 is 15 residues long. The CDR3 nucleotides are TGTGCCAGCAGCTTGGGACTAGCGAAATCCTACGAGCAGTACTTC. Its translation is CASSLGLAKSYEQYF.

This clonotype has just a few counts. The CDR3 DNA follows: TGTGCCAGCAGCTTGCAAGGACAGATTGAAAAACTGTTTTTT. Its translation: CASSLQGQIEKLFF. This chain joins TRBV7-9 and TRBJ1-4; tentatively, D is TRBD1 (6 bases). There are 14 residues in the CDR3. V was trimmed by 3 bases and J by 7 bases, leaving 12 bases between them. From germline, CDR1 is SEHNR and CDR2 FQNEAQ (reference sequence). Based on the CDR3 plus reference TRBV7-9 and TRBJ1-4, the full variable domain is DTGVSQNPRHKITKRGQNVTFRCDPISEHNRLYWYRQTLGQGPEFLTYFQNEAQLEKSRLLSDRFSAERPKGSFSTLEIQRTEQGDSAMYLCASSLQGQIEKLFFGSGTQLSVL.

This clonotype was observed a few times. The chain has TRBV6-2 or TRBV6-3 and TRBJ2-5; 11 bases line up with TRBD2. Germline loops: CDR1 MNHEY, CDR2 SVGEGT. The J segment lost 4 bases and the V segment lost 7 bases, leaving 11 bases of the junction unmatched. The CDR3 has 16 residues. As DNA, the CDR3 is TGTGCCAGCACCACATTTAGCGGGAGGGCCACAGAGACCCAGTACTTC. Translated, it gives CASTTFSGRATETQYF.

The chain joins TRBV7-2 to TRBJ2-1; 8 bases map to TRBD1. Germline V gives CDR1 SGHTA, CDR2 FQGNSA. The CDR3 is 17 amino acids. The junction had 7 bases not matched to a gene; V was cut back by 1 base and J by 2 bases. The CDR3 bases are TGTGCCAGCAGCTTAGAGGGGGCAGGGGGCCCCTACAATGAGCAGTTCTTC. Residues: CASSLEGAGGPYNEQFF.

In this sample, this clonotype turned up many times. This chain uses TRBV6-5 with TRBJ2-7, with D unresolved. The germline V gene has CDR1 MNHEY and CDR2 SVGAGI. V was trimmed by 2 bases and J by 6 bases, leaving 20 bases between them. CDR3 length: 16 residues. The CDR3 region has the DNA TGTGCCAGCAGTTACCGACCTGGATTAGTATCCCGCGAGCAGTACTTC. Translation: CASSYRPGLVSREQYF.

This clonotype was seen ten or more times. The chain is built from TRBV5-1 and TRBJ2-2, with D perhaps being TRBD1 or TRBD2 (5 bases each). The germline V and J ends were trimmed by 0 bases and 1 base, with 10 bases remaining between them. Germline CDR1 reads SGHRS; CDR2 reads YFSETQ. The CDR3 spans 16 residues. Here the CDR3 DNA reads TGCGCCAGCAGCTTGGGAACGGGACGGAACACCGGGGAGCTGTTTTTT. Its translation: CASSLGTGRNTGELFF.